This section outlines one TCR beta chain sequence together with its context. Its antigen remains unidentified. Clones were read by immunoSEQ multiplex PCR, and TCRdb kept only the in-frame ones, dropping some. The sample lists approximately 220,000 clones; roughly 91% were seen once. This sample was included in a study of T cell responses to AZD1222 COVID-19 vaccine. Study results and caveats: Targeting of unmutated variant regions was reportedly seen in nearly half of spike-specific TCRs. Baseline serology detected seropositivity in only a handful of AZD1222 recipients. Donors skewed white British and female; clonal diversity was possibly underestimated.

The specimen comprised peripheral blood, sampled on day 0 of MenACWY control vaccination. This sequence was found in an adult in good health.

CDR3 DNA: TGTGCCAGTAGTGAGGGAGGGTTTGGTGAAGCTTTCTTT. Its translation is CASSEGGFGEAFF. The chain carries TRBV19 and TRBJ1-1; D is undetermined. The CDR3 is 13 residues long. Looked up from germline, CDR1 is LNHDA and CDR2 is SQIVND (reference sequence). The V and J ends lost 5 bases and 7 bases respectively, with 14 bases between them.